These T cell receptor beta chains were read from a single sample in a study of low-dose radiotherapy and immunotherapy resistance in tumors. TCRdb ran MiXCR on the reads and lists one entry per CDR3 protein. The data hold about 80,000 distinct CDR3 sequences, with around a sixth observed a single time. The source material was PBMCs, sampled after low-dose radiotherapy plus immunotherapy. Receptors were obtained from a male donor with prostate cancer. Both conserved end residues are part of each CDR3. The order of the fields is D gene, J gene, clone size, V gene, CDR3 protein, CDR3 DNA. The D gene is left open where the match is weak. Expanded clones are given a class, and other clones once, few, many or no size at all.

d_call: .
j_call: TRBJ2-1
clone_size: many
v_call: TRBV14
cdr3_aa: CASSQVVTNEQFF
cdr3_nt: TGTGCCAGCAGCCAAGTCGTCACCAATGAGCAGTTCTTC

d_call: .
j_call: TRBJ1-2
clone_size: .
v_call: TRBV10-3
cdr3_aa: CAISGTANYGYTF
cdr3_nt: TGTGCCATCAGTGGGACAGCTAACTATGGCTACACCTTC

d_call: TRBD1
j_call: TRBJ1-1
clone_size: many
v_call: TRBV6-6
cdr3_aa: CASSYSPGGLNTEAFF
cdr3_nt: TGTGCCAGCAGTTACTCCCCAGGGGGTTTGAACACTGAAGCTTTCTTT

d_call: .
j_call: TRBJ1-1
clone_size: many
v_call: TRBV10-2
cdr3_aa: CASSEGGEAFF
cdr3_nt: TGCGCCAGCAGTGAGGGGGGCGAAGCTTTCTTT

d_call: .
j_call: TRBJ2-1
clone_size: many
v_call: TRBV9
cdr3_aa: CASSESAGPLYNEQFF
cdr3_nt: TGTGCCAGCAGCGAGTCGGCGGGACCCCTCTACAATGAGCAGTTCTTC

d_call: .
j_call: TRBJ2-2
clone_size: many
v_call: TRBV25-1
cdr3_aa: CASSGSNTGELFF
cdr3_nt: TGTGCCAGCAGTGGTAGCAACACCGGGGAGCTGTTTTTT

d_call: .
j_call: TRBJ2-7
clone_size: many
v_call: TRBV7-2
cdr3_aa: CASSFERARGEQYF
cdr3_nt: TGTGCCAGCAGCTTCGAGCGGGCCCGGGGCGAGCAGTACTTC

d_call: .
j_call: TRBJ1-2
clone_size: many
v_call: TRBV20-1
cdr3_aa: CSASDGGGRGYGYTF
cdr3_nt: TGCAGTGCTAGTGATGGGGGCGGGCGTGGGTATGGCTACACCTTC

d_call: .
j_call: TRBJ2-7
clone_size: many
v_call: TRBV7-9
cdr3_aa: CASSPPLQGYHYEQYF
cdr3_nt: TGTGCCAGCAGCCCGCCCCTACAGGGATACCACTACGAGCAGTACTTC

d_call: .
j_call: TRBJ2-3
clone_size: many
v_call: TRBV18
cdr3_aa: CASSPRGAGMDTQYF
cdr3_nt: TGTGCCAGCTCACCACGCGGGGCAGGCATGGATACGCAGTATTTT

d_call: .
j_call: TRBJ2-4
clone_size: .
v_call: TRBV7-2
cdr3_aa: CASSLNAGVNIQYF
cdr3_nt: TGTGCCAGCAGCTTAAATGCAGGAGTGAACATTCAGTACTTC

d_call: .
j_call: TRBJ2-1
clone_size: many
v_call: TRBV14
cdr3_aa: CASSQGGSGHNEQFF
cdr3_nt: TGTGCCAGCAGCCAAGGCGGAAGCGGGCACAATGAGCAGTTCTTC

d_call: TRBD2
j_call: TRBJ2-3
clone_size: many
v_call: TRBV5-5
cdr3_aa: CASKRIAGGYTDTQYF
cdr3_nt: TGTGCCAGCAAGAGGATAGCGGGAGGGTATACAGATACGCAGTATTTT

d_call: TRBD1
j_call: TRBJ2-5
clone_size: few
v_call: TRBV2
cdr3_aa: CASRRSSGGQETQYF
cdr3_nt: TGTGCCAGCAGACGTAGCTCAGGGGGCCAAGAGACCCAGTACTTC

d_call: .
j_call: TRBJ1-5
clone_size: many
v_call: TRBV4-1
cdr3_aa: CASSQDGGVGNQPQHF
cdr3_nt: TGCGCCAGCAGCCAAGATGGGGGTGTCGGCAATCAGCCCCAGCATTTT

d_call: TRBD1
j_call: TRBJ2-4
clone_size: many
v_call: TRBV6-2/TRBV6-3
cdr3_aa: CASSYTGTGRNIQYF
cdr3_nt: TGTGCCAGCAGCTATACCGGGACAGGGAGAAACATTCAGTACTTC

d_call: TRBD2
j_call: TRBJ2-1
clone_size: many
v_call: TRBV6-2/TRBV6-3
cdr3_aa: CASRRLAGGTNEQFF
cdr3_nt: TGTGCCAGCAGGAGATTAGCGGGAGGAACCAATGAGCAGTTCTTC

d_call: .
j_call: TRBJ1-4
clone_size: .
v_call: TRBV30
cdr3_aa: CAWSGGTSREKLFF
cdr3_nt: TGTGCCTGGAGTGGGGGGACTTCTAGGGAAAAACTGTTTTTT

d_call: .
j_call: TRBJ2-6
clone_size: many
v_call: TRBV30
cdr3_aa: CAWSVPGANVLTF
cdr3_nt: TGTGCCTGGAGTGTACCTGGGGCCAACGTCCTGACTTTC

d_call: .
j_call: TRBJ2-5
clone_size: .
v_call: TRBV19
cdr3_aa: CASSTGSMETQYF
cdr3_nt: TGTGCCAGTAGTACGGGGTCGATGGAGACCCAGTACTTC

d_call: .
j_call: TRBJ1-5
clone_size: many
v_call: TRBV29-1
cdr3_aa: CSVSTPEAQPQHF
cdr3_nt: TGCAGCGTTTCTACACCGGAGGCTCAGCCCCAGCATTTT

d_call: TRBD1
j_call: TRBJ1-2
clone_size: .
v_call: TRBV9
cdr3_aa: CASSPGEGQIYGYTF
cdr3_nt: TGTGCCAGCAGCCCAGGGGAGGGACAGATCTATGGCTACACCTTC

d_call: .
j_call: TRBJ2-3
clone_size: many
v_call: TRBV3-1
cdr3_aa: CASSQETRTQYF
cdr3_nt: TGTGCCAGCAGCCAAGAGACCCGTACGCAGTATTTT

d_call: .
j_call: TRBJ2-7
clone_size: many
v_call: TRBV11-3
cdr3_aa: CASSPGGTEQYF
cdr3_nt: TGTGCCAGCTCCCCGGGCGGGACCGAGCAGTACTTC

d_call: .
j_call: TRBJ2-2
clone_size: many
v_call: TRBV2
cdr3_aa: CASRDGDTGELFF
cdr3_nt: TGTGCCAGCAGGGACGGGGACACCGGGGAGCTGTTTTTT

d_call: .
j_call: TRBJ1-1
clone_size: .
v_call: TRBV9
cdr3_aa: CASSVAVGGTEAFF
cdr3_nt: TGTGCCAGCAGCGTAGCTGTGGGCGGCACTGAAGCTTTCTTT

d_call: .
j_call: TRBJ2-2
clone_size: many
v_call: TRBV6-1
cdr3_aa: CASSEGGFLSGELFF
cdr3_nt: TGTGCCAGCAGTGAAGGGGGGTTCCTTTCCGGGGAGCTGTTTTTT

d_call: TRBD2
j_call: TRBJ2-7
clone_size: .
v_call: TRBV5-1
cdr3_aa: CASSLVSGRAYEQYF
cdr3_nt: TGCGCCAGCAGCTTGGTCAGCGGGAGAGCCTACGAGCAGTACTTC

d_call: .
j_call: TRBJ1-2
clone_size: .
v_call: TRBV2
cdr3_aa: CASSESLRDGYTF
cdr3_nt: TGTGCCAGCAGTGAATCACTTCGCGACGGCTACACCTTC

d_call: .
j_call: TRBJ2-2
clone_size: many
v_call: TRBV28
cdr3_aa: CASSSDYTGELFF
cdr3_nt: TGTGCCAGCAGCTCTGACTATACCGGGGAGCTGTTTTTT

d_call: .
j_call: TRBJ2-1
clone_size: once
v_call: TRBV28
cdr3_aa: CASSGPRDLSPNEQFF
cdr3_nt: TGTGCCAGCAGTGGTCCCCGGGACTTAAGCCCCAATGAGCAGTTCTTC

d_call: .
j_call: TRBJ1-1
clone_size: medium-sized
v_call: TRBV28
cdr3_aa: CASSSPALPEAFF
cdr3_nt: TGTGCCAGCAGTTCCCCGGCCCTCCCTGAAGCTTTCTTT

d_call: .
j_call: TRBJ2-1
clone_size: many
v_call: TRBV5-4
cdr3_aa: CASSLGGLGEQFF
cdr3_nt: TGTGCCAGCAGCTTGGGGGGACTTGGGGAGCAGTTCTTC

d_call: .
j_call: TRBJ1-1
clone_size: many
v_call: TRBV5-5
cdr3_aa: CASSLAAQGLFMNTEAFF
cdr3_nt: TGTGCCAGCAGCTTGGCCGCACAGGGTCTCTTCATGAACACTGAAGCTTTCTTT

d_call: .
j_call: TRBJ2-1
clone_size: many
v_call: TRBV6-2/TRBV6-3
cdr3_aa: CASSYPGVGNNEQFF
cdr3_nt: TGTGCCAGCAGTTACCCCGGGGTCGGGAACAATGAGCAGTTCTTC

d_call: TRBD2
j_call: TRBJ2-2
clone_size: .
v_call: TRBV6-6
cdr3_aa: CASSSGRANTGELFF
cdr3_nt: TGTGCCAGCAGTAGCGGGAGGGCCAACACCGGGGAGCTGTTTTTT

d_call: TRBD2
j_call: TRBJ2-1
clone_size: many
v_call: TRBV12-3/TRBV12-4
cdr3_aa: CASSYASGSTNEQFF
cdr3_nt: TGTGCCAGCAGTTACGCTAGCGGGAGTACTAATGAGCAGTTCTTC

d_call: .
j_call: TRBJ2-3
clone_size: many
v_call: TRBV9
cdr3_aa: CASSVASPSSRTDTQYF
cdr3_nt: TGTGCCAGCAGCGTAGCCTCGCCGTCGTCACGGACAGATACGCAGTATTTT

d_call: .
j_call: TRBJ1-5
clone_size: many
v_call: TRBV28
cdr3_aa: CASSIQTGTEFNQPQHF
cdr3_nt: TGTGCCAGCAGTATCCAGACCGGGACGGAATTCAATCAGCCCCAGCATTTT

d_call: TRBD2
j_call: TRBJ2-1
clone_size: many
v_call: TRBV20-1
cdr3_aa: CSARDELAGGYNEQFF
cdr3_nt: TGCAGTGCTAGAGACGAACTAGCGGGAGGGTACAATGAGCAGTTCTTC

d_call: TRBD2
j_call: TRBJ2-7
clone_size: many
v_call: TRBV28
cdr3_aa: CASSFQGLVGEQYF
cdr3_nt: TGTGCCAGCAGTTTCCAGGGACTAGTTGGTGAGCAGTACTTC

d_call: TRBD2
j_call: TRBJ2-2
clone_size: many
v_call: TRBV20-1
cdr3_aa: CSAMPGLAGFANTGELFF
cdr3_nt: TGCAGTGCCATGCCGGGACTAGCGGGTTTCGCGAACACCGGGGAGCTGTTTTTT

d_call: TRBD2
j_call: TRBJ2-1
clone_size: many
v_call: TRBV10-3
cdr3_aa: CAIKEREKMDEQFF
cdr3_nt: TGTGCCATCAAAGAGCGGGAGAAGATGGATGAGCAGTTCTTC

d_call: .
j_call: TRBJ2-5
clone_size: .
v_call: TRBV5-4
cdr3_aa: CASSLAGYVETQYF
cdr3_nt: TGTGCCAGCAGCTTGGCCGGATACGTGGAGACCCAGTACTTC

d_call: TRBD1
j_call: TRBJ1-6
clone_size: many
v_call: TRBV24-1
cdr3_aa: CATSEGSTGNSPLHF
cdr3_nt: TGTGCCACCAGTGAGGGGTCGACAGGGAATTCACCCCTCCACTTT

d_call: .
j_call: TRBJ2-7
clone_size: many
v_call: TRBV9
cdr3_aa: CASSPRGGSGSSEQYF
cdr3_nt: TGTGCCAGCAGCCCGAGGGGGGGTAGTGGGTCCTCCGAGCAGTACTTC

d_call: .
j_call: TRBJ1-5
clone_size: .
v_call: TRBV6-2/TRBV6-3
cdr3_aa: CASLYRVGSNQPQHF
cdr3_nt: TGTGCCAGTTTATACAGGGTAGGGAGCAATCAGCCCCAGCATTTT

d_call: .
j_call: TRBJ2-3
clone_size: many
v_call: TRBV24-1
cdr3_aa: CATSDRRDLKNTDTQYF
cdr3_nt: TGTGCCACCAGTGACCGACGGGACTTAAAAAACACAGATACGCAGTATTTT